This entry lists 31 T cell receptor beta chains sequenced from one sample in a study of identical twins. TCRdb redid the calling of the 5' RACE reads with MiXCR, one entry per CDR3 protein. Of a few hundred thousand distinct CDR3 sequences in the sample, about 8% were seen once. These data were also filed under a second study, of yellow fever vaccine responses in identical twins.

Specimen: CD8+ T cells sorted from blood. The receptors come from a woman aged 18-29 years in good health.

This clonotype has a count of ten or more. The chain combines TRBV4-2 with TRBJ2-3; a weak D match, TRBD2 (7 bases). Looked up from germline, CDR1 is LGHNA and CDR2 is YNFKEQ. This CDR3 is built from 15 residues. V was cut by 1 base and J by 6 bases, with 14 bases left in between. CDR3 nucleotides: TGTGCCAGCAGCCAAGGGAGAGGGGGGGCCGATACGCAGTATTTT. Its translation is CASSQGRGGADTQYF.

There are many counts of this clonotype. The genes are TRBV29-1 and TRBJ2-3, with D possibly TRBD1 on 5 matching bases. The CDR3 contains 12 residues. The germline gives CDR1 SQVTM, CDR2 ANQGSEA. The CDR3 nucleotides read TGCACCGGGCAGGGCCTTACAGATACGCAGTATTTT. Residues: CTGQGLTDTQYF.

V gene TRBV20-1 combines with J gene TRBJ2-4; D remains unclear. V lost 0 bases and J 4 bases, leaving 13 bases between the germline ends. Germline V gene data show CDR1 as DFQATT and CDR2 as SNEGSKA (reference sequence). This CDR3 contains 15 residues. In DNA form, the CDR3 reads TGCAGTGCTAGAGATCCCGAATCCTCGAAAAACATTCAGTACTTC. It translates to CSARDPESSKNIQYF.

This clonotype was counted at least ten times. The genes are TRBV11-2 and TRBJ2-7; D not resolved. V lost 3 bases and J lost 3, with 6 bases in between. Germline CDR1 reads SGHAT; CDR2 reads FQNNGV. This CDR3 is 12 amino acids long. DNA for the CDR3: TGTGCCAGCAGCTTTGAGAGCTACGAGCAGTACTTC. Encoded protein: CASSFESYEQYF.

The chain recombines TRBV9 with TRBJ2-5, with 9 bases lining up with TRBD1. This CDR3 comprises 20 residues. Losses at the gene ends were 3 bases for V and 5 bases for J; bases not matched to a gene: 23. Per the germline V gene, CDR1 is SGDLS and CDR2 is YYNGEE. The CDR3, as DNA: TGTGCCAGCAGCGCCTCCCGGGACAGGGTTCTTGCGAGCAGCCAGGAGACCCAGTACTTC. It encodes CASSASRDRVLASSQETQYF.

The chain carries TRBV10-3 and TRBJ2-5; 8 bases match TRBD2. This CDR3 has 15 amino acids. CDR1 and CDR2 (germline): ENHRY, SYGVKD. The trim removed 4 bases at V and 4 bases at J, leaving 8 bases unmatched. The CDR3 here is CAISGTSMVPETQYF. CDR3 nucleotide sequence: TGTGCCATCAGTGGGACTAGCATGGTCCCAGAGACCCAGTACTTC.

This clonotype has ten or more counts. This rearrangement joins TRBV7-2 to TRBJ2-3; 7 bases agree with TRBD2. The CDR3 contains 16 residues. The V segment lost 3 bases and the J segment 2 bases; nucleotides outside the gene matches: 8. In germline, CDR1 is SGHTA, CDR2 FQGNSA. As DNA, the CDR3 is TGTGCCAGCAGCTTTGGCGGGAGCCGATACACAGATACGCAGTATTTT. Its protein product is CASSFGGSRYTDTQYF.

There are a few counts of this clonotype. CDR3 sequence reads: CASSLETSGNYEQYF. The CDR3 DNA sequence: TGTGCCAGCAGCTTAGAGACTAGCGGGAACTACGAGCAGTACTTC. The chain combines TRBV7-6 with TRBJ2-7; TRBD2 agrees at 11 bases. The length of the CDR3 is 15 residues. CDR1 is SGHVS, CDR2 FNYEAQ, per germline. With V trimmed by 1 base and J by 3 bases, 2 bases remained unmatched.

V gene TRBV25-1 combines with J gene TRBJ2-5, with D perhaps TRBD1 (6 bases). Trimming took off 3 bases at V and 5 bases at J, with 19 bases between the two ends. This CDR3 region has 16 residues. Germline CDR1 MGHDK, CDR2 SYGVNS. The CDR3 loop is CASSDPSGQVRETQYF. The CDR3 DNA reads as TGTGCCAGCAGTGACCCTTCGGGACAAGTTAGGGAGACCCAGTACTTC.

Ten or more counts support this clonotype. The chain's CDR3 is CATVDGLLEINEQFF. CDR3 nucleotides: TGTGCCACAGTGGACGGACTACTGGAAATCAATGAGCAGTTCTTC. The chain has TRBV6-1 and TRBJ2-1; possible D gene TRBD2, 6 bases. In germline, CDR1 is MNHNS, CDR2 SASEGT. V was cut by 10 bases and J by 6 bases, with 22 bases left in between. This CDR3 is 15 amino acids long.

J is TRBJ2-7 and V is TRBV4-1, with 8 bases lining up with TRBD2. Germline CDR1 MGHRA, CDR2 YSYEKL. Trimming removed 1 base from V and 6 bases from J; junction bases left unmatched: 14. This CDR3 is 17 amino acids long. CDR3 protein: CASSQVWREAPSSEQYF. CDR3 nucleotides: TGCGCCAGCAGCCAAGTTTGGCGGGAGGCCCCGAGTAGCGAGCAGTACTTC.

This clonotype was seen at least ten times. The rearrangement uses TRBV10-3 and TRBJ2-1, with D maybe TRBD2 (5 bases). The CDR3 contains 16 residues. CDR1 is ENHRY and CDR2 is SYGVKD in the germline V gene. Trimming stripped 0 bases from V and 4 bases from J, with 13 bases between. The CDR3 loop reads CAISESMAGEYNEQFF. DNA for the CDR3: TGTGCCATCAGTGAGTCGATGGCGGGTGAATACAATGAGCAGTTCTTC.

The CDR3 DNA sequence: TGCAGTGCTAGAGGCAGTTCGGATACGCAGTATTTT. Its protein product is CSARGSSDTQYF. The J gene is TRBJ2-3, the V gene TRBV20-1; D is unresolved. The V end lost 1 base, the J end lost 6 bases, and 8 bases lay between the germline ends. The CDR3 extends over 12 amino acids. Germline CDR1 is DFQATT and CDR2 is SNEGSKA (reference sequence).

The chain couples TRBV6-5 to TRBJ2-3; D gene unclear. The CDR3 length is 16 residues. The V gene's germline CDR1 is MNHEY and CDR2 SVGAGI. V lost 0 bases and J lost 6, with 16 bases in between. CDR3 DNA: TGTGCCAGCAGTTACTCGGGGTCCCTCTGGGGTGATACGCAGTATTTT. It codes for CASSYSGSLWGDTQYF.

This clonotype was observed at least ten times. The chain uses TRBV29-1 and TRBJ2-3, with 10 bases fitting TRBD2. V was pared by 1 base and J by 3 bases, with 4 bases of the junction left unmatched. There are 15 residues in the CDR3. Per germline, CDR1 SQVTM and CDR2 ANQGSEA. CDR3 residues: CSVEGASGRTDTQYF. CDR3 DNA sequence: TGCAGCGTTGAAGGGGCTAGCGGGAGAACAGATACGCAGTATTTT.

This clonotype has only a few counts. The gene calls are TRBV7-8 and TRBJ2-7, with 9 bases lining up with TRBD2. Trimming cost V 2 bases and J 4 bases; bases outside gene matches: 3. The CDR3 is 14 amino acids. CDR1 SGHVS and CDR2 FQNEAQ come from the germline V gene. CDR3 sequence (DNA): TGTGCCAGCAGCTTATTGGGACTAGCTTACGAGCAGTACTTC. Protein product: CASSLLGLAYEQYF.

The chain carries TRBV6-2 or TRBV6-3 and TRBJ1-5; D not resolved. This CDR3 is built from 13 residues. V lost 2 bases to trimming and J lost 9 bases, with 11 bases between them. Germline V lookup: CDR1 MNHEY, CDR2 SVGEGT. The CDR3 sequence is CASSYELEGPQHF. Written as DNA, the CDR3 is TGTGCCAGCAGTTACGAGTTGGAGGGGCCCCAGCATTTT.

The rearrangement joins TRBV12-3 or TRBV12-4 to TRBJ2-7; D is ambiguous. The V and J ends lost 5 bases and 5 bases respectively, with 13 bases between them. The CDR3 extends over 13 amino acids. The CDR3, as DNA: TGTGCCAGCAGTCTACCCAGGAACAACGAGCAGTACTTC. As protein: CASSLPRNNEQYF.

The genes are TRBV14 and TRBJ2-7; 7 nucleotides match TRBD1. The CDR3 has 15 amino acids. Germline values: CDR1 SGHDN, CDR2 FVKESK. Germline trimming cut 4 bases from V and 2 bases from J; bases unmatched to any gene: 8. The CDR3 DNA reads as TGTGCCAGCAGCCTGAAACCAACAGGGGCCTACGAGCAGTACTTC. Protein: CASSLKPTGAYEQYF. Based on the CDR3 plus reference TRBV14 and TRBJ2-7, the full variable domain is EAGVTQFPSHSVIEKGQTVTLRCDPISGHDNLYWYRRVMGKEIKFLLHFVKESKQDESGMPNNRFLAERTGGTYSTLKVQPAELEDSGVYFCASSLKPTGAYEQYFGPGTRLTVT.

This chain's CDR3 is CATVTSGGTNTGELFF. The CDR3 DNA sequence: TGTGCCACCGTCACTAGCGGGGGTACAAACACCGGGGAGCTGTTTTTT. V is TRBV10-3 and J is TRBJ2-2; 11 nucleotides match TRBD2. CDR1 and CDR2 (germline): ENHRY, SYGVKD. The J segment lost 2 bases and the V segment lost 10 bases, leaving 9 bases of the junction unmatched. There are 16 residues in the CDR3.

The chain combines TRBV11-2 with TRBJ2-5, with D unclear. V lost 1 base and J 1 base, leaving 13 bases between the germline ends. The CDR3 sequence is 16 residues long. CDR1 and CDR2 (germline): SGHAT, FQNNGV. The DNA of the CDR3 is TGTGCCAGCAGCTTAGTACCGGGCAGAACCCAAGAGACCCAGTACTTC. It translates to CASSLVPGRTQETQYF.

This clonotype was counted ten times or more. The chain is built from TRBV7-9 and TRBJ2-5, with D possibly TRBD1 on 5 matching bases. The germline gives CDR1 SEHNR, CDR2 FQNEAQ (reference sequence). V lost 5 bases and J lost 5, with 12 bases in between. CDR3 length: 13 residues. The CDR3 here is CASSVTGDETQYF. CDR3 coding DNA: TGTGCCAGCAGCGTTACAGGCGATGAGACCCAGTACTTC.

The chain employs TRBV4-3 and TRBJ2-7; D is unclear. V was cut by 0 bases and J by 1 base, with 10 bases left in between. Germline CDR1 is LGHNA and CDR2 is YSLEER. The CDR3 extends over 15 amino acids. The CDR3 region is CASSQDNADSYEQYF. In DNA form, the CDR3 reads TGCGCCAGCAGCCAAGATAACGCGGATTCCTACGAGCAGTACTTC.

The chain is built from TRBV29-1 and TRBJ1-1; a weak D match, TRBD1 (5 bases). Germline CDR1 reads SQVTM; CDR2 reads ANQGSEA. Between the trimmed V and J ends, which lost 5 bases and 1 base, there was a span of 17 bases. The CDR3 is made up of 15 amino acids. The CDR3 DNA sequence: TGCAGCGTTTCCTCGGTGGGGGAGAGGAACACTGAAGCTTTCTTT. Its protein is CSVSSVGERNTEAFF.

This chain connects TRBV7-2 to TRBJ2-7; D gene ambiguous. V was shortened by 2 bases and J by 5 bases, with 10 bases between the two germline ends. CDR1 is SGHTA, CDR2 FQGNSA, per germline. The CDR3 runs 13 residues. The CDR3 DNA reads as TGTGCCAGCAGCTTATTAAGTGGGAACGAGCAGTACTTC. Translated, it gives CASSLLSGNEQYF.

This clonotype occurred many times. The chain combines TRBV4-1 with TRBJ2-1, with D possibly being TRBD2 (5 bases). This CDR3 is 16 amino acids long. With 1 base removed from V and 0 bases from J, the gap between germline ends came to 10 bases. CDR1 MGHRA and CDR2 YSYEKL come from the germline V gene. CDR3 DNA: TGCGCCAGCAGCCAAGTGGCTAGCAGCTCCTACAATGAGCAGTTCTTC. This gives the protein CASSQVASSSYNEQFF.

In its sample, this clonotype was seen many times. The chain has TRBV28 and TRBJ1-6; no firm D call. Trimming left V 3 bases short and J 0 bases short, with 12 bases between. The CDR3 loop spans 17 amino acids. CDR1 MDHEN and CDR2 SYDVKM come from the germline V gene. The CDR3 DNA sequence: TGTGCCAGCAGTTTTTTAGAGACGAGCTCCTATAATTCACCCCTCCACTTT. This codes for CASSFLETSSYNSPLHF.

This rearrangement joins TRBV2 to TRBJ2-5; 11 bases line up with TRBD2. The V gene's germline CDR1 is SNHLY and CDR2 FYNNEI. CDR3 length: 16 amino acids. J was trimmed by 2 bases and V by 7 bases; bases with no gene match: 9. DNA for the CDR3: TGTGCCAGCACTGGGACTAGCGGCCCCCCACAAGAGACCCAGTACTTC. Translation: CASTGTSGPPQETQYF.

This clonotype has more than one count but fewer than ten. The gene calls are TRBV12-3 or TRBV12-4 and TRBJ2-7; D call uncertain. The CDR3 has 15 amino acids. V lost 5 bases and J 6 bases, leaving 20 bases between the germline ends. CDR3 nucleotides: TGTGCCAGCAGTCCAGACTCCGCACTAAGTGGCGAGCAGTACTTC. It yields the protein CASSPDSALSGEQYF.

The rearrangement joins TRBV14 to TRBJ2-1, with TRBD2 identical over 14 bases. The V segment lost 0 bases and the J segment 9 bases; nucleotides outside the gene matches: 7. In germline, CDR1 is SGHDN, CDR2 FVKESK. The CDR3 consists of 17 residues. CDR3 sequence: CASSQDRGLAGDGEQFF. In DNA, the CDR3 is TGTGCCAGCAGCCAAGATCGGGGACTAGCGGGAGATGGTGAGCAGTTCTTC.

V gene TRBV7-9 combines with J gene TRBJ2-3; no firm D call. Germline assignment: CDR1 SEHNR and CDR2 FQNEAQ (reference sequence). Trimming shortened V by 1 base and J by 6 bases, and 17 bases separated the two germline ends. The CDR3 covers 16 residues. Here the CDR3 DNA reads TGTGCCAGCAGCTTAGTCGGTTTGCTCCTGACGGATACGCAGTATTTT. It is translated as CASSLVGLLLTDTQYF.